This TCR beta chain was captured by sequencing in a study of blood T cell repertoires in COVID-19. Method: immunoSEQ multiplex PCR; TCRdb's copy keeps in-frame clones and lacks some. The sample lists roughly 230,000 clones; approximately 80% were seen once. Looked up from germline, CDR1 is SQVTM and CDR2 is ANQGSEA. Trimming cost V 1 base and J 8 bases; bases outside gene matches: 6. This CDR3 has 14 residues. The sequence was obtained from a woman aged 55-69 years who had recovered from COVID-19. This chain links TRBV29-1 with TRBJ2-1; 9 bases agree with TRBD1. The sample consisted of PBMCs or T cells enriched from blood (not recorded which). The CDR3 loop is CSVEAGTGTDEQFF. The CDR3 DNA reads as TGCAGCGTTGAAGCCGGGACAGGGACCGATGAGCAGTTCTTC.